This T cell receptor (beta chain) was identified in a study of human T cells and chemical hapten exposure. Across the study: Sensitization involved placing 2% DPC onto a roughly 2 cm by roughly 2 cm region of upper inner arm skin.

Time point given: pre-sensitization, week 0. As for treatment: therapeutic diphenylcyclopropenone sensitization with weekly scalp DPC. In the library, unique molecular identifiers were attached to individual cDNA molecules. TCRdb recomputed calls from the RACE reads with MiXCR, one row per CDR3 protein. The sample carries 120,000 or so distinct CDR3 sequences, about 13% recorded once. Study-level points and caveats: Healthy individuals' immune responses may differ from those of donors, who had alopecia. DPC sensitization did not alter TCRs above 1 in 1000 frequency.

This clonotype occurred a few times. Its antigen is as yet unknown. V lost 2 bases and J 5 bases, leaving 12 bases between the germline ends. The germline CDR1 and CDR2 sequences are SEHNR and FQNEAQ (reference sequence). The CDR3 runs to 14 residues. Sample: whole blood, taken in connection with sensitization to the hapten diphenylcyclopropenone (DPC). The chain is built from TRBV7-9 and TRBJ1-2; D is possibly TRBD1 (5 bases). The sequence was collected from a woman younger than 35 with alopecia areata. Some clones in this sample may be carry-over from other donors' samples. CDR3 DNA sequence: TGTGCCAGCAGCTTACCGGGGACTTCTTATGGCTACACCTTC. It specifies CASSLPGTSYGYTF.